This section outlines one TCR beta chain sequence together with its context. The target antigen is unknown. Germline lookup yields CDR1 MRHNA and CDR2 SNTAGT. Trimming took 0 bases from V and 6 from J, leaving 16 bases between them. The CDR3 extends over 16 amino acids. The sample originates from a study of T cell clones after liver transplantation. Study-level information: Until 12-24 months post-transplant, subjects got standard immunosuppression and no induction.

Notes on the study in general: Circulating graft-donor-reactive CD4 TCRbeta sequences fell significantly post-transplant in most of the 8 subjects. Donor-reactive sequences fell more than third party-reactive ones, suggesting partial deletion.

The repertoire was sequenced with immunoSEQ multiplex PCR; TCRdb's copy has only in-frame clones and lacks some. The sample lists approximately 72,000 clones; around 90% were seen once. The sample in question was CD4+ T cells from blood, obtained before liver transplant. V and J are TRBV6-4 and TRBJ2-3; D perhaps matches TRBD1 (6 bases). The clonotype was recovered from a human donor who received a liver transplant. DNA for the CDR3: TGTGCCAGCAGTGACTCGGGGGCTAATTCTTTGGATACGCAGTATTTT. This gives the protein CASSDSGANSLDTQYF.